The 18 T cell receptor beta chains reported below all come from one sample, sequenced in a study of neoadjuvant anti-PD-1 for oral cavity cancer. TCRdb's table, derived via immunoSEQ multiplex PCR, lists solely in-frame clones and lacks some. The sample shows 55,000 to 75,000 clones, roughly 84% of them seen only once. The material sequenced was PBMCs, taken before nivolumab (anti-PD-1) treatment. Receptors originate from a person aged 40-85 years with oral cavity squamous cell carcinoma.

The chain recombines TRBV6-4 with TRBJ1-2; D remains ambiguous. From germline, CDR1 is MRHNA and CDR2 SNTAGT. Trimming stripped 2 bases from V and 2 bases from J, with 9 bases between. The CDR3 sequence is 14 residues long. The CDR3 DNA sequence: TGTGCCAGCAGTGACACGGAAAGGAACTATGGCTACACCTTC. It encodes CASSDTERNYGYTF.

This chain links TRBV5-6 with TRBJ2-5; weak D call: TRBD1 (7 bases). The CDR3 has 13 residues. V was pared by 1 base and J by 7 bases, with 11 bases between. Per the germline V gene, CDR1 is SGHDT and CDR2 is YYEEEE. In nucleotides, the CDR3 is TGTGCCAGCAGCTTGAACAGGGGAGGGACCCAGTACTTC. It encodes CASSLNRGGTQYF. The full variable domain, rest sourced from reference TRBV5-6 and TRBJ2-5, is DAGVTQSPTHLIKTRGQQVTLRCSPKSGHDTVSWYQQALGQGPQFIFQYYEEEERQRGNFPDRFSGHQFPNYSSELNVNALLLGDSALYLCASSLNRGGTQYFGPGTRLLVL.

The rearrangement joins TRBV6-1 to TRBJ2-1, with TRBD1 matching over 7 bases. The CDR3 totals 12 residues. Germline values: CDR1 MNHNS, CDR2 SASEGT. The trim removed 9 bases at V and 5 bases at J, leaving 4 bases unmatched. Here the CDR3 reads CASKDRHNEQFF. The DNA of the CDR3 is TGTGCCAGTAAGGACAGGCACAATGAGCAGTTCTTC.

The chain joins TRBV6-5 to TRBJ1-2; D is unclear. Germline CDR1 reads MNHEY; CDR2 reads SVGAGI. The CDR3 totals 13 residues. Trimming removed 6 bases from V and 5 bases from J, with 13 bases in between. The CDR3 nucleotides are TGTGCCAGCAGCCCCGATAGGGTGTATGGCTACACCTTC. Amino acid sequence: CASSPDRVYGYTF.

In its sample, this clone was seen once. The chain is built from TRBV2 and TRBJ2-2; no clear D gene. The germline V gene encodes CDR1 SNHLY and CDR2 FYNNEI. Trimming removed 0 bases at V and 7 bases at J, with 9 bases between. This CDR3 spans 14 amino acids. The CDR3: CASSEALRGGELFF. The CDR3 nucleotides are TGTGCCAGCAGTGAAGCGCTTCGAGGCGGGGAGCTGTTTTTT. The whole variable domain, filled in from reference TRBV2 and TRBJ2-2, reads EPEVTQTPSHQVTQMGQEVILRCVPISNHLYFYWYRQILGQKVEFLVSFYNNEISEKSEIFDDQFSVERPDGSNFTLKIRSTKLEDSAMYFCASSEALRGGELFFGEGSRLTVL.

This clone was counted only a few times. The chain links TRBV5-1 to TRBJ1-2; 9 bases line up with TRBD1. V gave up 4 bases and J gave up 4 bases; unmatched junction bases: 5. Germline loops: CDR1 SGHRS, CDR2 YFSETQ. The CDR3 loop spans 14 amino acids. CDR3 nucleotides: TGCGCCAGCAGCGTGGACAGGGGAGGCTATGGCTACACCTTC. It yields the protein CASSVDRGGYGYTF.

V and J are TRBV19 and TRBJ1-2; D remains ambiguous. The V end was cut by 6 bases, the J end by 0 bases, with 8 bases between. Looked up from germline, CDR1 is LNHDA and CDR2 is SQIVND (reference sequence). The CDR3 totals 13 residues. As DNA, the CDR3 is TGTGCCAGTAGCATTGTCACTAACTATGGCTACACCTTC. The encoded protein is CASSIVTNYGYTF.

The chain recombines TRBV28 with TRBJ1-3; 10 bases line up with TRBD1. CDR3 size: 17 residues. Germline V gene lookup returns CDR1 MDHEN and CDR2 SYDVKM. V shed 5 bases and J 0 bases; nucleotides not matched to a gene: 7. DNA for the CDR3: TGTGCCAGCAGTGGACAGGGGGTATCTTACTCTGGAAACACCATATATTTT. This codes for CASSGQGVSYSGNTIYF.

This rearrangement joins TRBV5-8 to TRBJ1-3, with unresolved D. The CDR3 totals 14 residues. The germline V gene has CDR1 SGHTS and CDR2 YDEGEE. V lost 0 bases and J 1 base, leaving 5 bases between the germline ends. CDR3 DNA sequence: TGTGCCAGCAGCTTGGAGGCATCTGGAAACACCATATATTTT. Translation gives CASSLEASGNTIYF.

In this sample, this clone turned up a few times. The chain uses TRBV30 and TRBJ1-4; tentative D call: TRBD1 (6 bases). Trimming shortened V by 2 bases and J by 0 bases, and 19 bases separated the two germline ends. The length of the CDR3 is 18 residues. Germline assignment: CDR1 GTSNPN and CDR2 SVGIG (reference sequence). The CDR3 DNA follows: TGTGCCTGGAGTTCACACCGGGACACAACTTCAACTAATGAAAAACTGTTTTTT. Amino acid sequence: CAWSSHRDTTSTNEKLFF.

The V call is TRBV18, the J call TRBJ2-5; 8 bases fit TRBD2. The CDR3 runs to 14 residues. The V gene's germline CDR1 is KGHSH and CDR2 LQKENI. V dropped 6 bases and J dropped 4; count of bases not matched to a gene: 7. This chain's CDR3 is CASSSGGAGETQYF. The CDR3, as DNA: TGTGCCAGCTCTTCGGGAGGGGCCGGAGAGACCCAGTACTTC. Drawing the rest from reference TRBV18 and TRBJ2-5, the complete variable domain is NAGVMQNPRHLVRRRGQEARLRCSPMKGHSHVYWYRQLPEEGLKFMVYLQKENIIDESGMPKERFSAEFPKEGPSILRIQQVVRGDSAAYFCASSSGGAGETQYFGPGTRLLVL.

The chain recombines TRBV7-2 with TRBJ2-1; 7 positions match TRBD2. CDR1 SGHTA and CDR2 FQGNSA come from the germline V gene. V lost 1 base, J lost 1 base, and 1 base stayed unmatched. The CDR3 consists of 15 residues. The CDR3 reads CASSLGAGSYNEQFF. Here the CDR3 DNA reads TGTGCCAGCAGCTTAGGAGCGGGGTCCTACAATGAGCAGTTCTTC. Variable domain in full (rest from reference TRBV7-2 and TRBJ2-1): GAGVSQSPSNKVTEKGKDVELRCDPISGHTALYWYRQSLGQGLEFLIYFQGNSAPDKSGLPSDRFSAERTGGSVSTLTIQRTQQEDSAVYLCASSLGAGSYNEQFFGPGTRLTVL.

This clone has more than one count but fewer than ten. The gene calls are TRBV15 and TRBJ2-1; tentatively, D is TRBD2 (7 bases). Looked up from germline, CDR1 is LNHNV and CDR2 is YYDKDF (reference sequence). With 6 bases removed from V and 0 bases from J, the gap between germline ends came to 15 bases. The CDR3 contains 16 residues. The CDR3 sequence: CATRRTGGFSYNEQFF. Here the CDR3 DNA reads TGTGCCACCAGAAGGACGGGGGGCTTCTCCTACAATGAGCAGTTCTTC.

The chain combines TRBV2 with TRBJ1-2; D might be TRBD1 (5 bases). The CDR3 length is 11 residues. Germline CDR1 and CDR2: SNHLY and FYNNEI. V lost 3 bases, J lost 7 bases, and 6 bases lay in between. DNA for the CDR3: TGTGCCAGCAGTGAGACAGTTGGCTACACCTTC. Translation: CASSETVGYTF.

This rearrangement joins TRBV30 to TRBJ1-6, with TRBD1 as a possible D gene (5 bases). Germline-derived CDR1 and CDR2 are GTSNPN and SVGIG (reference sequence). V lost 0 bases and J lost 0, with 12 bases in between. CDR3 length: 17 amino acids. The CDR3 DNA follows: TGTGCCTGGAGTGTCCCCAGACAGAGCTCCTATAATTCACCCCTCCACTTT. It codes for CAWSVPRQSSYNSPLHF.

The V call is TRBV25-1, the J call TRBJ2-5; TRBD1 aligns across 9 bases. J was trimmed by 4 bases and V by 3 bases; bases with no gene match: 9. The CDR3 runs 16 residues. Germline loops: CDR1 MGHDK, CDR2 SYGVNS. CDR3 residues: CASSDPRQGDAETQYF. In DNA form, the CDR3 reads TGTGCCAGCAGTGACCCGCGACAGGGGGATGCAGAGACCCAGTACTTC.

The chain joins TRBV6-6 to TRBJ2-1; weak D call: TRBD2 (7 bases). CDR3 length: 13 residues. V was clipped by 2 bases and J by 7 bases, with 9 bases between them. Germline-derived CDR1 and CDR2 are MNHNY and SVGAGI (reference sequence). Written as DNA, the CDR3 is TGTGCCAGCAGTTACAGGGGGGGGAATGAGCAGTTCTTC. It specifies CASSYRGGNEQFF.

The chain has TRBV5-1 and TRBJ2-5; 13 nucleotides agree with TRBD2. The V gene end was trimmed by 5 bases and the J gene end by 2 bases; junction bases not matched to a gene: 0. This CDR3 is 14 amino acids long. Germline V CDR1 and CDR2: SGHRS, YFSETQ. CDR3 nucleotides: TGCGCCAGCAGACTAGCGGGGGGGCAAGAGACCCAGTACTTC. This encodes CASRLAGGQETQYF.